This TCR beta chain originates from a study of cytomegalovirus exposure and HLA in healthy donors. Study context: A later analysis reported the same platform for the 100 to 150 validation repertoires and the roughly 700 first-cohort repertoires.

This CDR3 has 13 amino acids. Germline V lookup: CDR1 LNHDA, CDR2 SQIVND (reference sequence). V was pared by 2 bases and J by 3 bases, with 5 bases between. This table comes from immunoSEQ multiplex PCR, and its TCRdb copy is limited to in-frame clones, with some not included. The table records 150,000 to 200,000 clones, around nine tenths of them present only once. The study's findings and limits: Subsequent analysis of the 100 to 150 validation repertoires found a tendency for first-cohort TCR clusters to co-occur.

A note on this clone: Its antigen is not identified.

The sequenced material came from PBMCs. The origin of this receptor is a man aged 18 to 35 in good health and CMV-seronegative. This sequence joins TRBV19 and TRBJ2-1; D unclear. The CDR3 DNA is TGTGCCAGTAGTATAAACAGCTACAATGAGCAGTTCTTC. This sequence encodes CASSINSYNEQFF.